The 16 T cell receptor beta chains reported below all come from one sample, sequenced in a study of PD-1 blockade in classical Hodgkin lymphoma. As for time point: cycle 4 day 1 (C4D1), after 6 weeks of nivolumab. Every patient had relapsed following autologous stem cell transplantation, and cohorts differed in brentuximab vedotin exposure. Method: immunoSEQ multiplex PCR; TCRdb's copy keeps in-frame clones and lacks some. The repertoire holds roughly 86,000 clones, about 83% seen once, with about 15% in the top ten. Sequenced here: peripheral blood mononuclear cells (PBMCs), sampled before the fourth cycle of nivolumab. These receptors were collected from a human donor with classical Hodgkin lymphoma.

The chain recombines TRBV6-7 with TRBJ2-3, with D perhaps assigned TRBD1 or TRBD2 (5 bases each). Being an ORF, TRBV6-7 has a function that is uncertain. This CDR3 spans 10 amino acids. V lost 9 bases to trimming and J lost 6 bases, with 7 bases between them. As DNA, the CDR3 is TGTGCCAGGTGGGGGGATACGCAGTATTTT. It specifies CARWGDTQYF.

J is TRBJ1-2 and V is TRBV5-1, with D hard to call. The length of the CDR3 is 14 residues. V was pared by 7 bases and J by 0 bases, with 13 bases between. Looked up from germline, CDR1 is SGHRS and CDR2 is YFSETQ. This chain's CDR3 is CASGRDSANYGYTF. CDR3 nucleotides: TGCGCCAGCGGTCGGGATTCCGCTAACTATGGCTACACCTTC.

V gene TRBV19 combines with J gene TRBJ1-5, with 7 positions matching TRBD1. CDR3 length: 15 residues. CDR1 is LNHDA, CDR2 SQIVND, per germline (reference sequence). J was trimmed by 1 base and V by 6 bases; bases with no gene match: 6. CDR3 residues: CASRLGTVSNQPQHF. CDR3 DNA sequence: TGTGCCAGTAGACTCGGGACAGTAAGCAATCAGCCCCAGCATTTT.

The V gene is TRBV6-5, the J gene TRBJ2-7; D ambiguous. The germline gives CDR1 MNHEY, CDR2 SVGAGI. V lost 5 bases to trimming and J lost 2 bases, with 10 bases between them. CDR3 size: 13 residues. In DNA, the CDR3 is TGTGCCAGCAGTATGGGATTAACCTACGAGCAGTACTTC. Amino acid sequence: CASSMGLTYEQYF.

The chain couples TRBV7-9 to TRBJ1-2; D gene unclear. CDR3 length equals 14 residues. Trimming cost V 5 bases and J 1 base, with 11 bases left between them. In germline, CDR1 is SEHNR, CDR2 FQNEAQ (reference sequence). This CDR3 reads CASSLHGSNYGYTF. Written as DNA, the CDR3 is TGTGCCAGCAGCCTACATGGCAGTAACTATGGCTACACCTTC.

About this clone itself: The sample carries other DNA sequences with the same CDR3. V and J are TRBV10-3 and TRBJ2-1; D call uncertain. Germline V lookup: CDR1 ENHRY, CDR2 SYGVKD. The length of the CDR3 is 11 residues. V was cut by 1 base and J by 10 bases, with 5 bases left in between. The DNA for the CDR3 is TGTGCCATCAGTGAGTTTGGCGAGCAGTTCTTC. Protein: CAISEFGEQFF.

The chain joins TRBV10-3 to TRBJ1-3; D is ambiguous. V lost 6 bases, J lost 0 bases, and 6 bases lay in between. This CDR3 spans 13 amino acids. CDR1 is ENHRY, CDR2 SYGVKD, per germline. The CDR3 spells CAIRPASGNTIYF. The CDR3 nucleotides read TGTGCCATCAGACCGGCCTCTGGAAACACCATATATTTT.

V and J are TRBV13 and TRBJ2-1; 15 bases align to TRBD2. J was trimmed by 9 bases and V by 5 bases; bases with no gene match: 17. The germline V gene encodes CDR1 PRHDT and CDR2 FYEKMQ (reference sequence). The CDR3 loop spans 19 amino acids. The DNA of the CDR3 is TGTGCCAGCAGCCCAAAACTAACCGGGACTAGCGGGAGGAGAGGTGAGCAGTTCTTC. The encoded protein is CASSPKLTGTSGRRGEQFF.

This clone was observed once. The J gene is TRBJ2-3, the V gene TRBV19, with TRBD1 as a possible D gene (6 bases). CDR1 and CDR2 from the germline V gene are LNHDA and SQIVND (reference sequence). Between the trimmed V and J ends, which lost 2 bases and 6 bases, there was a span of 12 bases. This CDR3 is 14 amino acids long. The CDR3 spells CASSIQGNRDTQYF. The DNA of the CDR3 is TGTGCCAGTAGTATACAGGGGAACCGGGATACGCAGTATTTT.

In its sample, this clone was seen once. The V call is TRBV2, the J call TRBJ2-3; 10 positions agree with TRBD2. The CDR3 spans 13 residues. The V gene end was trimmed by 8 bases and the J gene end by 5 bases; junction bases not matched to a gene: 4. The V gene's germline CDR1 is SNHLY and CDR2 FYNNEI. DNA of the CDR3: TGTGCCAGCGGACGGACTAGCGGAGATACGCAGTATTTT. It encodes CASGRTSGDTQYF.

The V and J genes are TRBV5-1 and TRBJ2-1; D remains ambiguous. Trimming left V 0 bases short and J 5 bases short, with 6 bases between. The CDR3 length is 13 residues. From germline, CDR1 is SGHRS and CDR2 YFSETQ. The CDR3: CASSLDGNNEQFF. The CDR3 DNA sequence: TGCGCCAGCAGCTTGGATGGGAACAATGAGCAGTTCTTC.

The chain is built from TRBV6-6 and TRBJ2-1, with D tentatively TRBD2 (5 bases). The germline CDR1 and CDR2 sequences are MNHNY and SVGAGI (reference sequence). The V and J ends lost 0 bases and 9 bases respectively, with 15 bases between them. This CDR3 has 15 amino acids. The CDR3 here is CASSYSVGPSSEQFF. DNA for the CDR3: TGTGCCAGCAGTTACTCCGTAGGTCCTAGCAGTGAGCAGTTCTTC.

The CDR3 is CATSNGRYTEAFF. CDR3 sequence (DNA): TGTGCCACCAGCAACGGACGGTACACTGAAGCTTTCTTT. The chain employs TRBV15 and TRBJ1-1; D gene uncertain. The CDR3 contains 13 residues. The V gene lost 4 bases and the J gene lost 3 bases, with 9 bases spanning the gap. Per germline, CDR1 LNHNV and CDR2 YYDKDF (reference sequence).

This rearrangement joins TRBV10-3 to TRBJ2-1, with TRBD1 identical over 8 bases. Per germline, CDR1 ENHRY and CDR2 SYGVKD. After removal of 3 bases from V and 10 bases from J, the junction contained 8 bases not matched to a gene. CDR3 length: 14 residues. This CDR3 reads CAISDFAGGREQFF. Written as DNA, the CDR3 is TGTGCCATCAGTGACTTCGCAGGGGGCAGAGAGCAGTTCTTC.

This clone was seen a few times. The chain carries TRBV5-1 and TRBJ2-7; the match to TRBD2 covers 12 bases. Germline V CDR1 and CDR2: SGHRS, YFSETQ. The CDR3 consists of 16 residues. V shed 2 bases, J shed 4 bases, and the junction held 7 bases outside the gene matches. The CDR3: CASSFRMTSGSYEQYF. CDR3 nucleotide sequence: TGCGCCAGCAGCTTTCGAATGACTAGCGGGAGTTACGAGCAGTACTTC. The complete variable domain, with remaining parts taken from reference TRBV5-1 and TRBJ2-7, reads KAGVTQTPRYLIKTRGQQVTLSCSPISGHRSVSWYQQTPGQGLQFLFEYFSETQRNKGNFPGRFSGRQFSNSRSEMNVSTLELGDSALYLCASSFRMTSGSYEQYFGPGTRLTVT.

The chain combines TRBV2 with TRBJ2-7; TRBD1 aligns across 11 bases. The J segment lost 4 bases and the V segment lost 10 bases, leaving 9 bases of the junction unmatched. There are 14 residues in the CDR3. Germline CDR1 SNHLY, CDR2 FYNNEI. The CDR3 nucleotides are TGTGCCACCACCCCCGGGACAGGGGGGTACGAGCAGTACTTC. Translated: CATTPGTGGYEQYF.